These 29 T cell receptor beta chains share one sample of origin, sequenced in a study of human T cells and chemical hapten exposure. In TCRdb, the RACE reads were re-called with MiXCR into one record per CDR3 protein. The sample consists of about 180,000 distinct CDR3 sequences, under 35% of them appearing once. Stated time point: pre-sensitization, week 0. Sample treatment: therapeutic diphenylcyclopropenone sensitization with weekly scalp DPC. The sequenced sample was whole blood, obtained in connection with sensitization to the hapten diphenylcyclopropenone (DPC). Receptors originate from a woman in her twenties or thirties with alopecia areata. Some clones in this sample may be carry-over from other donors' samples.

As for this clonotype: At one end, the junction sequence differs from germline, possibly due to a read error. V is TRBV5-1 and J is TRBJ2-4; D unclear. The CDR3 covers 14 residues. The V gene's germline CDR1 is SGHRS and CDR2 YFSETQ. DNA of the CDR3: TGCGCCAGCAGCTTGTCAATAGCCAAAAACATTCAGCACTTC. This codes for CASSLSIAKNIQHF.

The chain is built from TRBV28 and TRBJ1-2; tentatively, D is TRBD1 (6 bases). CDR1 is MDHEN and CDR2 is SYDVKM in the germline V gene. The CDR3 loop spans 15 amino acids. Trimming removed 3 bases from V and 0 bases from J, with 11 bases in between. DNA of the CDR3: TGTGCCAGCAGTTTTCCCGGACAGCCTAACTATGGCTACACCTTC. Its protein product is CASSFPGQPNYGYTF.

This clonotype has a handful of counts. The chain recombines TRBV28 with TRBJ2-7, with 10 bases aligning to TRBD1. The germline gives CDR1 MDHEN, CDR2 SYDVKM. V lost 5 bases to trimming and J lost 7 bases; unmatched junction nucleotides: 8. There are 14 residues in the CDR3. The CDR3: CASSRPGQGWEQYF. The CDR3 nucleotides are TGTGCCAGCAGTAGGCCGGGACAGGGGTGGGAGCAGTACTTC.

This clonotype has at least ten counts. The chain links TRBV3-1 to TRBJ1-6; a weak D match, TRBD1 (6 bases). CDR3 size: 14 residues. Germline CDR1 reads LGHDT; CDR2 reads YNNKEL (reference sequence). V was shortened by 6 bases and J by 3 bases, with 9 bases between the two germline ends. CDR3 coding DNA: TGTGCCAGCAGTCTACAGGGCTATAATTCACCCCTCCACTTT. This codes for CASSLQGYNSPLHF.

This clonotype was seen more than once but under ten times. This chain links TRBV4-3 with TRBJ2-5; 7 bases map to TRBD2. This CDR3 has 18 residues. With V trimmed by 0 bases and J by 1 base, 11 bases remained unmatched. Germline V CDR1 and CDR2: LGHNA, YSLEER. The CDR3 DNA follows: TGCGCCAGCAGCCAAGATTACGGGCTAGCGGCCGCCCAAGAGACCCAGTACTTC. Its protein product is CASSQDYGLAAAQETQYF.

This clonotype was found a few times. V is TRBV4-2 and J is TRBJ2-3, with TRBD2 as a possible D gene (6 bases). The V and J ends lost 0 bases and 0 bases respectively, with 13 bases between them. The CDR3 contains 17 residues. Germline-derived CDR1 and CDR2 are LGHNA and YNFKEQ. The CDR3 here is CASSQDPGDISTDTQYF. In DNA, the CDR3 is TGTGCCAGCAGCCAAGATCCGGGGGATATTAGCACAGATACGCAGTATTTT.

This clonotype was detected a few times. The rearrangement joins TRBV6-2 or TRBV6-3 to TRBJ2-4, with TRBD1 matching over 9 bases. The V and J ends lost 6 bases and 4 bases, in that order; junction bases with no gene match: 4. CDR1 and CDR2 from the germline V gene are MNHEY and SVGEGT. The CDR3 spans 14 residues. DNA of the CDR3: TGTGCCAGCAGCCGGGACAGGGCGAAAAACATTCAGTACTTC. Its translation: CASSRDRAKNIQYF.

This clonotype was seen a few times. The V gene is TRBV29-1, the J gene TRBJ2-1; unclear D gene. With 5 bases removed from V and 5 bases from J, the gap between germline ends came to 13 bases. This CDR3 has 13 residues. Germline V gives CDR1 SQVTM, CDR2 ANQGSEA. The CDR3 DNA reads TGCAGCGTTAGGGCAACCGGAGACAATGAGCAGTTCTTC. Translated, it gives CSVRATGDNEQFF.

This chain connects TRBV4-2 to TRBJ2-1; D not certain. The length of the CDR3 is 14 residues. Germline V gene sequence: CDR1 LGHNA, CDR2 YNFKEQ. The V end was cut by 7 bases, the J end by 2 bases, with 12 bases between. The CDR3 coding sequence is TGTGCCAGCACACAGTCCACCACCTACAATGAGCAGTTCTTC. Amino acid sequence: CASTQSTTYNEQFF.

The chain joins TRBV25-1 to TRBJ2-1; TRBD1 agrees at 7 bases. Germline V gene lookup returns CDR1 MGHDK and CDR2 SYGVNS. Unmatched junction bases numbered 1, after V lost 4 bases and J lost 7 bases. The CDR3 runs 12 residues. Written as DNA, the CDR3 is TGTGCCAGCAGTGGGACAGGTAATGAGCAGTTCTTC. Translating it yields CASSGTGNEQFF.

The chain links TRBV10-3 to TRBJ2-1; 8 bases are shared with TRBD2. Losses at the gene ends were 7 bases for V and 5 bases for J; bases not matched to a gene: 7. Germline V gene data show CDR1 as ENHRY and CDR2 as SYGVKD. The CDR3 consists of 14 residues. CDR3 bases: TGTGCCATCAAGAGCGGGAGTAACGACAATGAGCAGTTCTTC. Its protein is CAIKSGSNDNEQFF.

This chain joins TRBV11-2 and TRBJ2-1; D is unresolved. Trimming left V 2 bases short and J 10 bases short, with 18 bases between. The CDR3 runs to 15 residues. CDR1 and CDR2 (germline): SGHAT, FQNNGV. In DNA, the CDR3 is TGTGCCAGCAGCTTAAGGTCCGGAGTTTGGGAAGAGCAGTTCTTC. It is translated as CASSLRSGVWEEQFF.

The genes are TRBV5-1 and TRBJ1-2; a possible D gene is TRBD1 (5 bases). The length of the CDR3 is 13 residues. CDR1 and CDR2 from the germline V gene are SGHRS and YFSETQ. V was trimmed by 5 bases and J by 1 base, leaving 9 bases between them. CDR3: CASRMDINYGYTF. Here the CDR3 DNA reads TGCGCCAGCAGGATGGACATTAACTATGGCTACACCTTC.

This clonotype has a count of ten or more. The J gene is TRBJ2-3, the V gene TRBV24-1; 8 positions match TRBD1. The CDR3 totals 17 residues. Germline V gene data show CDR1 as KGHDR and CDR2 as SFDVKD. Trimming at V came to 1 base and at J to 0 bases, leaving 5 bases not matched to a gene. The CDR3 spells CATSDFGWDRSTDTQYF. As DNA, the CDR3 is TGTGCCACCAGTGATTTTGGCTGGGACAGGAGCACAGATACGCAGTATTTT.

This clonotype was observed a few times. CDR3 coding DNA: TGTGCCAGCTCACCAGGACAGGAGATCTACAATGAGCAGTTCTTC. Its translation: CASSPGQEIYNEQFF. V gene TRBV18 combines with J gene TRBJ2-1, with 7 bases identical to TRBD1. The trim removed 2 bases at V and 3 bases at J, leaving 4 bases unmatched. Germline CDR1 KGHSH, CDR2 LQKENI. The CDR3 length is 15 residues. Supplemented by reference TRBV18 and TRBJ2-1, the full variable domain reads NAGVMQNPRHLVRRRGQEARLRCSPMKGHSHVYWYRQLPEEGLKFMVYLQKENIIDESGMPKERFSAEFPKEGPSILRIQQVVRGDSAAYFCASSPGQEIYNEQFFGPGTRLTVL.

This sequence joins TRBV11-2 and TRBJ2-2; no definite D call. This CDR3 is 17 amino acids long. Trimming pared 0 bases from V and 1 base from J, leaving 12 bases between. CDR1 is SGHAT and CDR2 is FQNNGV in the germline V gene. CDR3 sequence reads: CASSLDPPRKNTGELFF. DNA of the CDR3: TGTGCCAGCAGCTTAGACCCTCCGCGGAAGAACACCGGGGAGCTGTTTTTT.

This clonotype has just a few counts. The chain employs TRBV20-1 and TRBJ2-7; D unresolved. The CDR3 contains 14 residues. Germline lookup yields CDR1 DFQATT and CDR2 SNEGSKA (reference sequence). V lost 0 bases, J lost 0 bases, and 9 bases lay in between. The CDR3 sequence is CSAREGGISYEQYF. As DNA, the CDR3 is TGCAGTGCTAGAGAGGGTGGCATCTCCTACGAGCAGTACTTC.

This clonotype has a handful of counts. The chain recombines TRBV28 with TRBJ2-7; TRBD1 matches 10 bases. This CDR3 has 12 amino acids. From germline, CDR1 is MDHEN and CDR2 SYDVKM. Germline trimming cut 8 bases from V and 3 bases from J; bases unmatched to any gene: 1. CDR3 in DNA: TGTGCCAGCGGACAGGGGGTCTACGAGCAGTACTTC. Residues: CASGQGVYEQYF.

This clonotype turned up a few times. The chain employs TRBV10-3 and TRBJ2-5, with TRBD1 matching 8 bases. This CDR3 has 15 amino acids. Germline values: CDR1 ENHRY, CDR2 SYGVKD. V shed 4 bases, J shed 2 bases, and the junction held 6 bases outside the gene matches. The CDR3 loop reads CAISAGRGQQETQYF. The CDR3 nucleotides read TGTGCCATCAGTGCTGGCAGGGGGCAGCAAGAGACCCAGTACTTC.

The rearrangement uses TRBV28 and TRBJ1-2, with a weak D call TRBD1 (6 bases). The CDR3 is 14 residues long. Per the germline V gene, CDR1 is MDHEN and CDR2 is SYDVKM. V was cut by 7 bases and J by 6 bases, with 18 bases left in between. This CDR3 reads CASTQGRGVHGYTF. DNA for the CDR3: TGTGCCAGCACACAGGGCAGGGGAGTTCATGGCTACACCTTC.

The sample holds a few counts of this clonotype. The gene calls are TRBV27 and TRBJ1-1; D possibly corresponds to TRBD1 (6 bases). Germline-derived CDR1 and CDR2 are MNHEY and SMNVEV (reference sequence). Trimming pared 8 bases from V and 4 bases from J, leaving 17 bases between. This CDR3 has 14 residues. The CDR3 nucleotides are TGTGCCAGCTCTTTCGGGGGGCTGATCACTGAAGCTTTCTTT. Protein: CASSFGGLITEAFF.

This clonotype was counted once. V usage is TRBV7-2 and J usage is TRBJ2-5; 9 bases are a match to TRBD2. The germline gives CDR1 SGHTA, CDR2 FQGNSA. The CDR3 sequence is 14 residues long. The V gene end was trimmed by 4 bases and the J gene end by 7 bases; junction bases not matched to a gene: 7. The CDR3 DNA reads as TGTGCCAGCAGCTCCCCGGCTAGCGGGGCGACCCAGTACTTC. Protein product: CASSSPASGATQYF.

The chain couples TRBV4-1 to TRBJ2-3, with D possibly matching TRBD2 (9 bases). Germline V gene sequence: CDR1 MGHRA, CDR2 YSYEKL. Trimming cost V 4 bases and J 0 bases, with 23 bases left between them. The CDR3 runs to 19 residues. The chain's CDR3 is CASSLRQGSSGTSTDTQYF. The CDR3 DNA reads TGCGCCAGCAGCCTCCGACAGGGGTCTAGCGGGACTAGCACAGATACGCAGTATTTT.

The CDR3 nucleotides read TGTGCCAGCAGTAGCGGGGACAGGGCAAAGGCTAACTATGGCTACACCTTC. It specifies CASSSGDRAKANYGYTF. This chain connects TRBV28 to TRBJ1-2; 9 positions agree with TRBD1. Germline trimming cut 5 bases from V and 0 bases from J; bases unmatched to any gene: 10. Per the germline V gene, CDR1 is MDHEN and CDR2 is SYDVKM. The CDR3 spans 17 residues.

Here the CDR3 reads CSVDPTGYYGYTF. The CDR3 coding sequence is TGCAGCGTTGATCCAACAGGGTACTATGGCTACACCTTC. The V call is TRBV29-1, the J call TRBJ1-2; the D gene is possibly TRBD1 (6 bases). The V and J ends lost 3 bases and 3 bases respectively, with 11 bases between them. Germline V gives CDR1 SQVTM, CDR2 ANQGSEA. CDR3 length: 13 residues.

In its sample, this clonotype was seen a few times. The chain recombines TRBV4-1 with TRBJ2-3; 7 positions match TRBD2. The CDR3 covers 20 residues. The V gene's germline CDR1 is MGHRA and CDR2 YSYEKL. Unmatched junction bases numbered 17, after V lost 0 bases and J lost 2 bases. CDR3 in DNA: TGCGCCAGCAGCCAAGATCGGGGCCTCCTACGCGGGACTACCACAGATACGCAGTATTTT. Translating gives CASSQDRGLLRGTTTDTQYF.

The rearrangement links TRBV27 to TRBJ2-3; TRBD1 aligns across 7 bases. Germline V gene data show CDR1 as MNHEY and CDR2 as SMNVEV (reference sequence). CDR3 length: 14 residues. V was pared by 5 bases and J by 8 bases, with 10 bases of the junction left unmatched. CDR3 in amino acids: CASSTQGWRGTQYF. The CDR3, as DNA: TGTGCCAGCAGTACACAGGGGTGGAGAGGTACGCAGTATTTT.

This sequence joins TRBV28 and TRBJ1-2; 10 positions match TRBD1. Trimming removed 4 bases from V and 4 bases from J; junction bases left unmatched: 6. CDR3 size: 15 residues. CDR1 is MDHEN and CDR2 is SYDVKM in the germline V gene. CDR3 nucleotides: TGTGCCAGCAGTTGGGGACAGGGGTCCAGCTATGGCTACACCTTC. This encodes CASSWGQGSSYGYTF.

The genes are TRBV9 and TRBJ1-6; TRBD1 is a possible D gene (6 bases). Germline lookup yields CDR1 SGDLS and CDR2 YYNGEE. This CDR3 comprises 16 residues. V gave up 2 bases and J gave up 0 bases, with 9 bases separating them. CDR3 residues: CASSVLDSSYNSPLHF. The CDR3 bases are TGTGCCAGCAGCGTTTTGGACAGCTCCTATAATTCACCCCTCCACTTT.